This T cell receptor beta chain was sequenced during a study of T cell responses to AZD1222 COVID-19 vaccine. General study findings and limits: In the spike-specific TCR repertoire, nearly half reportedly target unmutated variant regions. Clonal diversity may have been underestimated in mostly white British donors.

Here immunoSEQ multiplex PCR was the method, and the copy in TCRdb shows in-frame clones only, minus some. The sample consists of about 200,000 clones, just over 90% of them appearing once. This clone was picked up one time. Antigen specificity is unknown. CDR1 SGHTA and CDR2 FQGTGA come from the germline V gene. The CDR3 spans 13 residues. The germline V and J ends were trimmed by 6 bases and 5 bases, with 13 bases remaining between them. The chain has TRBV7-3 and TRBJ1-1, with D perhaps matching TRBD1 (5 bases). The TCR comes from an adult who received the MenACWY meningococcal vaccine as a control. This sample comprised peripheral blood, obtained 28 days after the second dose of the MenACWY control vaccine. CDR3 nucleotide sequence: TGTGCCAGCAGTGGGGGTCCCAGGACTGAAGCTTTCTTT. Protein sequence: CASSGGPRTEAFF.